This entry concerns a single T cell receptor beta chain. The antigen remains undetermined. Samples underwent the assay at deep level. Clones were read by immunoSEQ multiplex PCR, and TCRdb kept only the in-frame ones, dropping some. The sample lists millions of clones, more than 80% seen once, with about 0.37% in the top ten. The source of the sample is a study of shared clonotypes between healthy human individuals. CDR1 is MDHEN and CDR2 is SYDVKM in the germline V gene. CDR3 length equals 15 residues. V gave up 3 bases and J gave up 3 bases, with 11 bases separating them. Study conclusions and caveats: Sampling used blood alone; tissue repertoires probably differ. The generation probabilities recorded for non-shared clonotypes fell below those of clonotypes shared by all four donors.

This sequence joins TRBV28 and TRBJ1-4; D perhaps matches TRBD1 (5 bases). The sequence was collected from a man aged 18 to 35 in good health. Some clones in this sample may be carry-over from other donors' samples. Input material: naive CD4+ T cells from PBMCs. Subset: CD45RA+ positively selected. CDR3 amino acids: CASSFQGSANEKLFF. CDR3 in DNA: TGTGCCAGCAGTTTCCAGGGTTCCGCTAATGAAAAACTGTTTTTT.